This T cell receptor beta chain came from a study of immune evolution from preneoplasia to lung adenocarcinoma. Study-wide results and limits: Top clone share appeared to fall from AAH through AIS, MIA, adenocarcinoma. Normal lung had highest clonality; later lesions appeared denser, more diverse.

Data came from immunoSEQ multiplex PCR; TCRdb stores just in-frame clones and leaves some out. This table has some 10,000 clones, roughly 77% appearing once. This clone was recorded only once. Antigen specificity is unknown. Germline-derived CDR1 and CDR2 are MDHEN and SYDVKM. The CDR3 runs to 15 residues. The germline V and J ends were trimmed by 5 bases and 2 bases, with 14 bases remaining between them. Between the mid-2010s and the late 2010s, patients underwent resection in Japan or China. Histologic diagnosis was independently verified by two lung pathologists. The chain uses TRBV28 and TRBJ2-3; possibly TRBD2 for D (5 bases). The sample taken for sequencing was FFPE minimally invasive lung adenocarcinoma tissue. The receptor comes from a donor of 70 years or more with lung adenocarcinoma. CDR3 protein: CASSPKRRVTDTQYF. The CDR3 DNA is TGTGCCAGCAGTCCTAAGCGGAGAGTCACAGATACGCAGTATTTT.